Presented here are 8 T cell receptor beta chains from one specimen sequenced in a study of blood T cell repertoires in COVID-19. The table came from immunoSEQ multiplex PCR; TCRdb's copy has only in-frame clones and leaves some out. The sample yields 150,000 or so clones, 81% seen once. The sample consisted of peripheral blood. The source is a human donor with acute or convalescent COVID-19. The donor label of this sample is uncertain.

The V call is TRBV9, the J call TRBJ1-1, with 7 bases matching TRBD1. The germline V gene encodes CDR1 SGDLS and CDR2 YYNGEE. This CDR3 region has 15 residues. V trimming: 2 bases; J trimming: 4 bases; junction bases outside the gene matches: 8. CDR3 sequence: CASSVSQGQSTEAFF. CDR3 coding DNA: TGTGCCAGCAGCGTTTCACAGGGACAGAGCACTGAAGCTTTCTTT.

The CDR3 loop reads CASSARPSSGTEAFF. CDR3 bases: TGTGCCAGCAGCGCGAGACCCAGTTCGGGCACTGAAGCTTTCTTT. This chain links TRBV11-1 with TRBJ1-1, with D uncertain. Trimming cost V 5 bases and J 4 bases, with 17 bases left between them. CDR3 length equals 15 residues. Germline loops: CDR1 SGHAT, CDR2 FQDESV (reference sequence).

The rearrangement joins TRBV11-2 to TRBJ2-1, with a possible D match to TRBD2 (6 bases). Germline CDR1 SGHAT, CDR2 FQNNGV. Trimming left V 5 bases short and J 5 bases short, with 16 bases between. The CDR3 spans 15 residues. CDR3 bases: TGTGCCAGCAGCCCAGCGGGCGCCTTTGACAATGAGCAGTTCTTC. It yields the protein CASSPAGAFDNEQFF.

CDR3 residues: CASSPDGSFNQPQHF. The CDR3, as DNA: TGCGCCAGCAGTCCCGACGGGTCATTCAATCAGCCCCAGCATTTT. V usage is TRBV5-1 and J usage is TRBJ1-5, with D uncertain. Germline V gene sequence: CDR1 SGHRS, CDR2 YFSETQ. The CDR3 is made up of 15 amino acids. V was clipped by 5 bases and J by 3 bases, with 15 bases between them.

Here the CDR3 reads CASSRGLSYEQYV. The CDR3 DNA reads as TGTGCCAGCAGTCGGGGACTGTCCTACGAGCAGTACGTC. The V gene is TRBV6-6, the J gene TRBJ2-7, with a weak D call TRBD2 (6 bases). The CDR3 loop spans 13 amino acids. Germline lookup yields CDR1 MNHNY and CDR2 SVGAGI (reference sequence). V lost 5 bases and J lost 1, with 9 bases in between.

J is TRBJ1-1 and V is TRBV5-1; D is unresolved. Germline CDR1 and CDR2: SGHRS and YFSETQ. The CDR3 totals 14 residues. Trimming took 0 bases from V and 0 from J, leaving 6 bases between them. The CDR3 DNA follows: TGCGCCAGCAGCTTGGCCGACTTGAACACTGAAGCTTTCTTT. It encodes CASSLADLNTEAFF.

This clone was observed a handful of times. The chain carries TRBV5-6 and TRBJ1-1, with D hard to call. Germline loops: CDR1 SGHDT, CDR2 YYEEEE. This CDR3 has 15 residues. Trimming took 3 bases from V and 3 from J, leaving 15 bases between them. CDR3 nucleotides: TGTGCCAGCAGCTCGATGCGGGTCCTGGACACTGAAGCTTTCTTT. Amino acid sequence: CASSSMRVLDTEAFF. The full variable domain, with the rest looked up from reference TRBV5-6 and TRBJ1-1, is DAGVTQSPTHLIKTRGQQVTLRCSPKSGHDTVSWYQQALGQGPQFIFQYYEEEERQRGNFPDRFSGHQFPNYSSELNVNALLLGDSALYLCASSSMRVLDTEAFFGQGTRLTVV.

This clone occurred a few times. V and J are TRBV2 and TRBJ1-2; 9 bases fit TRBD1. Trimming at V came to 5 bases and at J to 4 bases, leaving 8 bases not matched to a gene. This CDR3 region has 15 residues. CDR1 and CDR2 from the germline V gene are SNHLY and FYNNEI. The CDR3 sequence: CASSLSDRGSYGYTF. The CDR3 region has the DNA TGTGCCAGCAGTCTCTCGGACAGGGGAAGCTATGGCTACACCTTC. Combining the CDR3 with reference TRBV2 and TRBJ1-2 gives the whole variable domain EPEVTQTPSHQVTQMGQEVILRCVPISNHLYFYWYRQILGQKVEFLVSFYNNEISEKSEIFDDQFSVERPDGSNFTLKIRSTKLEDSAMYFCASSLSDRGSYGYTFGSGTRLTVV.